One T cell receptor (beta chain) is described in this entry. TCRdb's copy holds only in-frame clones and misses some; the assay was immunoSEQ multiplex PCR. The repertoire consists of over 450,000 clones, with roughly nine tenths occurring once and the leading ten covering 0.75% to 0.9%. This sample was included in a study of blood T cell repertoires in COVID-19. At the level of the study: Material from acute and convalescent COVID-19 was sourced from the United States, Italy and Spain.

Trimming took 6 bases from V and 6 from J; bases not matched to a gene: 4. The CDR3 is made up of 13 amino acids. The sample was peripheral blood. This sequence originates from a man younger than 30 with COVID-19, enrolled during active disease. This rearrangement joins TRBV12-3 or TRBV12-4 to TRBJ1-2, with TRBD1 matching over 10 bases. The CDR3 bases are TGTGCCAGCAGGGACGGGACAGGGGATGGCTACACCTTC. It is translated as CASRDGTGDGYTF.